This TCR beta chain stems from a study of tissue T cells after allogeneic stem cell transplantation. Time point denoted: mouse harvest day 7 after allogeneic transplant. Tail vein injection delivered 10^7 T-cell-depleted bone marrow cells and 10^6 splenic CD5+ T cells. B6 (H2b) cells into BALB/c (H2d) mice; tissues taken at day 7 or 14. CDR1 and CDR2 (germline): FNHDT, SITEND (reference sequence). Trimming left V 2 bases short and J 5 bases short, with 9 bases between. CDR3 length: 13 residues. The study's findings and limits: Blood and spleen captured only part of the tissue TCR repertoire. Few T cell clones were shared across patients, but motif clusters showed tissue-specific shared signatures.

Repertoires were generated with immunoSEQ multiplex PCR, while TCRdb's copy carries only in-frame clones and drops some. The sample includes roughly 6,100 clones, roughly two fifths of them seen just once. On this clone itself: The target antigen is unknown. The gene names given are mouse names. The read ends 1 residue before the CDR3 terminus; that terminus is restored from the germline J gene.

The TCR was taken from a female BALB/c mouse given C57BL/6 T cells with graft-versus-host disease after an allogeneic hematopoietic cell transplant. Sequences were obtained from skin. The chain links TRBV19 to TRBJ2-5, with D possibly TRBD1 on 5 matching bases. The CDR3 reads CASSIRVGDTQYF. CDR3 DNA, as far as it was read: TGTGCCAGCAGTATCAGGGTGGGAGACACCCAGTAC.